This T cell receptor beta chain was sequenced during a study of blood T cell repertoires in COVID-19. The trim removed 5 bases at V and 5 bases at J, leaving 11 bases unmatched. In germline, CDR1 is KGHSH, CDR2 LQKENI. CDR3 length: 16 amino acids. Methods used by the authors: Counts of nucleated cells, estimated from reference gene primer amplification, were obtained. The protocol was immunoSEQ multiplex PCR, while the TCRdb copy is restricted to in-frame clones and leaves out a portion. V and J calls and clone size are copied from that table; D and trimming were computed from the DNA. Among 150,000 to 200,000 clones listed, around 92% were seen once.

The source material was peripheral blood. The source of this sequence is a man in his 60s with acute or convalescent COVID-19. This sequence joins TRBV18 and TRBJ1-5, with TRBD1 identical over 8 bases. CDR3 amino acids: CASSSNRGSRDQPQHF. In nucleotides, the CDR3 is TGTGCCAGCTCATCGAACAGGGGGAGCCGTGATCAGCCCCAGCATTTT. Using reference TRBV18 and TRBJ1-5 for the parts outside the CDR3, the full variable domain is NAGVMQNPRHLVRRRGQEARLRCSPMKGHSHVYWYRQLPEEGLKFMVYLQKENIIDESGMPKERFSAEFPKEGPSILRIQQVVRGDSAAYFCASSSNRGSRDQPQHFGDGTRLSIL.